The next 18 T cell receptor beta chains were all read from a single sample in a study of cytomegalovirus exposure and HLA in healthy donors. Vbeta (60) and Jbeta (13) primers were used in the PCR. Produced via immunoSEQ multiplex PCR; TCRdb's table is partial and in-frame only. The data show 150,000 to 200,000 clones, roughly 87% seen once. Sample: PBMCs. Receptor source: a girl under three years old in good health and CMV-seronegative.

The rearrangement links TRBV7-2 to TRBJ2-3; tentatively, D is TRBD2 (6 bases). V shed 5 bases and J shed 6 bases, with 18 bases lying between them. Germline CDR1 reads SGHTA; CDR2 reads FQGNSA. The CDR3 length is 15 residues. The CDR3 sequence: CASSRLPGAADTQYF. Written as DNA, the CDR3 is TGTGCCAGCAGCCGGCTCCCGGGAGCTGCCGATACGCAGTATTTT.

This clone was recorded once. The V and J genes are TRBV27 and TRBJ1-5; maybe TRBD1 (5 bases). The CDR3 runs 15 residues. The V gene lost 4 bases and the J gene lost 4 bases, with 14 bases spanning the gap. The germline gives CDR1 MNHEY, CDR2 SMNVEV (reference sequence). CDR3 in DNA: TGTGCCAGCAGTTCTCTCAGGGAATTAAATCAGCCCCAGCATTTT. It encodes CASSSLRELNQPQHF.

V and J are TRBV6-6 and TRBJ1-3; D may be TRBD1 (6 bases). V lost 8 bases and J lost 0, with 17 bases in between. This CDR3 comprises 16 residues. CDR1 and CDR2 from the germline V gene are MNHNY and SVGAGI (reference sequence). The CDR3, as DNA: TGTGCCAGCCGAGACGGGACACCTAGCTCTGGAAACACCATATATTTT. Protein product: CASRDGTPSSGNTIYF.

The chain couples TRBV4-1 to TRBJ1-1, with TRBD1 matching over 7 bases. Unmatched junction bases numbered 12, after V lost 3 bases and J lost 5 bases. The V gene's germline CDR1 is MGHRA and CDR2 YSYEKL. The CDR3 is made up of 16 amino acids. The CDR3: CASSHTMTGTYTEAFF. In nucleotides, the CDR3 is TGCGCCAGCAGCCATACAATGACAGGGACTTATACTGAAGCTTTCTTT.

On this clone itself: The junction does not match germline at one end; this may be a read error. The chain recombines TRBV11-2 with TRBJ2-7, with 7 bases matching TRBD2. The CDR3 consists of 14 residues. Per the germline V gene, CDR1 is SGHAT and CDR2 is FQNNGV. In nucleotides, the CDR3 is TGTGCCGGCAGCCATACTAGCGATGGCTACGAGCAGTACTTC. Translated: CAGSHTSDGYEQYF.

This clone appeared once. The V gene is TRBV7-2, the J gene TRBJ1-1, with TRBD1 matching 8 bases. The germline V gene encodes CDR1 SGHTA and CDR2 FQGNSA. CDR3 length: 16 residues. Trimming took 5 bases from V and 6 from J; bases not matched to a gene: 14. The CDR3 DNA follows: TGTGCCAGCAGCCCTGGGACAGGATCGTCAGTGGCTGAAGCTTTCTTT. Translation gives CASSPGTGSSVAEAFF.

The chain links TRBV5-4 to TRBJ2-7; 7 bases agree with TRBD1. The J segment lost 3 bases and the V segment lost 0 bases, leaving 3 bases of the junction unmatched. The CDR3 has 14 amino acids. Germline assignment: CDR1 SGHNT and CDR2 YYREEE (reference sequence). CDR3 loop: CASSLGQGIYEQYF. In DNA, the CDR3 is TGTGCCAGCAGCTTGGGACAGGGTATCTACGAGCAGTACTTC.

The chain employs TRBV14 and TRBJ1-2; D uncertain. Germline V CDR1 and CDR2: SGHDN, FVKESK. V shed 0 bases and J shed 1 base, with 21 bases lying between them. CDR3 length: 19 residues. The CDR3 region has the DNA TGTGCCAGCAGCCAAGATTCACAGTTATTAGATTCCTATAACTATGGCTACACCTTC. Its protein product is CASSQDSQLLDSYNYGYTF. Based on the CDR3 plus reference TRBV14 and TRBJ1-2, the full variable domain is EAGVTQFPSHSVIEKGQTVTLRCDPISGHDNLYWYRRVMGKEIKFLLHFVKESKQDESGMPNNRFLAERTGGTYSTLKVQPAELEDSGVYFCASSQDSQLLDSYNYGYTFGSGTRLTVV.

The chain combines TRBV5-1 with TRBJ2-5; 8 nucleotides match TRBD2. The junction had 7 bases not matched to a gene; V was cut back by 2 bases and J by 4 bases. From germline, CDR1 is SGHRS and CDR2 YFSETQ. The CDR3 is 15 residues long. The CDR3 sequence: CASSFQSGTRETQYF. CDR3 nucleotides: TGCGCCAGCAGCTTCCAATCCGGGACTAGAGAGACCCAGTACTTC.

The count of this clone is one. This rearrangement joins TRBV27 to TRBJ1-5; the D is unclear. Trimming removed 0 bases from V and 0 bases from J, with 6 bases in between. CDR1 is MNHEY, CDR2 SMNVEV, per germline (reference sequence). CDR3 length: 15 residues. CDR3 nucleotide sequence: TGTGCCAGCAGTTTATCGGGCAGTAGCAATCAGCCCCAGCATTTT. Amino acids: CASSLSGSSNQPQHF.

This sequence joins TRBV25-1 and TRBJ1-2, with 7 nucleotides matching TRBD1. The V and J ends lost 2 bases and 8 bases, in that order; junction bases with no gene match: 11. Germline V CDR1 and CDR2: MGHDK, SYGVNS. CDR3 length: 15 amino acids. The CDR3: CASSENDRATIGYTF. Here the CDR3 DNA reads TGTGCCAGCAGTGAAAACGACAGGGCGACTATCGGCTACACCTTC.

The chain joins TRBV7-3 to TRBJ1-1; D not certain. The V end was cut by 4 bases, the J end by 7 bases, with 13 bases between. The CDR3 extends over 13 amino acids. Germline V CDR1 and CDR2: SGHTA, FQGTGA. CDR3 in amino acids: CASSSPGGSEAFF. DNA of the CDR3: TGTGCCAGCAGCTCTCCCGGCGGCAGTGAAGCTTTCTTT.

The chain has TRBV19 and TRBJ2-7; a possible D gene is TRBD1 (6 bases). CDR1 and CDR2 from the germline V gene are LNHDA and SQIVND (reference sequence). The germline V and J ends were trimmed by 5 bases and 3 bases, with 11 bases remaining between them. This CDR3 has 13 amino acids. The CDR3 region is CASSAGQNYEQYF. In nucleotides, the CDR3 is TGTGCCAGTAGTGCCGGACAGAACTACGAGCAGTACTTC.

The CDR3 DNA reads as TGTGCCAGCAGCTTAGGTTTGGGGGCCGAGACCCAGTACTTC. Its translation is CASSLGLGAETQYF. The V and J genes are TRBV7-9 and TRBJ2-5; a possible D gene is TRBD1 (6 bases). V gave up 1 base and J gave up 5 bases, with 11 bases separating them. The CDR3 covers 14 residues. CDR1 SEHNR and CDR2 FQNEAQ come from the germline V gene (reference sequence).

The V call is TRBV7-9, the J call TRBJ2-1, with TRBD2 matching over 8 bases. The CDR3 is 14 amino acids. Looked up from germline, CDR1 is SEHNR and CDR2 is FQNEAQ (reference sequence). J gave up 9 bases and V 1 base, and 5 bases lay outside the gene matches. CDR3 nucleotides: TGTGCCAGCAGCTTAGTCCGGGGGGGTGGTGAGCAGTTCTTC. Translation: CASSLVRGGGEQFF.

The rearrangement uses TRBV4-1 and TRBJ2-3, with TRBD2 as a possible D gene (6 bases). The germline CDR1 and CDR2 sequences are MGHRA and YSYEKL. With 1 base removed from V and 1 base from J, the gap between germline ends came to 9 bases. This CDR3 has 15 amino acids. CDR3 coding DNA: TGCGCCAGCAGCCAAGTCCGCGGGGGCACAGATACGCAGTATTTT. It yields the protein CASSQVRGGTDTQYF.

This clone came up once. This chain's CDR3 is CASRNIGQGRNEQYF. DNA of the CDR3: TGTGCCAGCAGAAATATTGGACAGGGGCGGAACGAGCAGTACTTC. The chain joins TRBV2 to TRBJ2-7; TRBD1 matches at 9 bases. This CDR3 is built from 15 residues. Germline values: CDR1 SNHLY, CDR2 FYNNEI. Trimming took 6 bases from V and 5 from J; bases not matched to a gene: 11.

The V gene is TRBV9, the J gene TRBJ1-1; D gene ambiguous. Germline values: CDR1 SGDLS, CDR2 YYNGEE. V dropped 0 bases and J dropped 2 bases, with 8 bases sitting between them. The CDR3 runs 14 residues. CDR3 sequence (DNA): TGTGCCAGCAGCGTAGGGGCTTTAAACACTGAAGCTTTCTTT. Residues: CASSVGALNTEAFF.